The present T cell receptor (beta chain) was sequenced within a study of response to subunit inactivated influenza vaccine. TCRdb reprocessed the RT-PCR reads via MiXCR and lists one record per CDR3 protein. The sample has approximately 700,000 distinct CDR3 sequences, around 14% seen once; the top ten hold roughly 12%. The V segment lost 0 bases and the J segment 4 bases; nucleotides outside the gene matches: 6. The germline V gene has CDR1 LGHNA and CDR2 YNFKEQ. The CDR3 loop spans 15 amino acids. This sequence originates from a middle-aged man who received an inactivated influenza vaccine. The gene calls are TRBV4-2 and TRBJ2-7, with TRBD1 matching over 7 bases. This sample comprised PBMCs from blood, obtained about 12 days after vaccination. The CDR3 protein is CASSQETGAQYEQYF. The CDR3 DNA is TGTGCCAGCAGCCAAGAAACAGGGGCGCAATACGAGCAGTACTTC.